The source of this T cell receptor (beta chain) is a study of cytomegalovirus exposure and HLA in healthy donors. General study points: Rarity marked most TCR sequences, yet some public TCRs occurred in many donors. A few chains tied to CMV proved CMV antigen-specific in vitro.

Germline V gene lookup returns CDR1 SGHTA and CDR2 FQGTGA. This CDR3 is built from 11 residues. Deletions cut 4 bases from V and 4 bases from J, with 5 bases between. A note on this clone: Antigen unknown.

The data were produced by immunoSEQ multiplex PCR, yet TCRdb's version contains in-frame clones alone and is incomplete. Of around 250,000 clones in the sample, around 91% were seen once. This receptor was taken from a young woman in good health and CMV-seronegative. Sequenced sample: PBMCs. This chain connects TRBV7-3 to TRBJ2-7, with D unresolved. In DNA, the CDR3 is TGTGCCAGCAGCTCCCTATACGAGCAGTACTTC. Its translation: CASSSLYEQYF. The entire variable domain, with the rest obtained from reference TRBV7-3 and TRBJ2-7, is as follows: GAGVSQTPSNKVTEKGKYVELRCDPISGHTALYWYRQSLGQGPEFLIYFQGTGAADDSGLPNDRFFAVRPEGSVSTLKIQRTERGDSAVYLCASSSLYEQYFGPGTRLTVT.